The subject of this entry is one T cell receptor (beta chain). Its target is unknown. The CDR3 end falls 3 residues outside the read, so it is completed with the germline J gene. Mixed chimerism was transient after nonmyeloablative marrow transplants from related graft donors. The data were taken from a study of Tregs in tolerant kidney transplant recipients. Study outcomes and limitations: For some patients, primers changed over time, blocking nucleotide-level comparison. Few patients were studied, so findings need validation in larger groups. Tolerant patients' donor-specific Tregs expanded beyond overall Tregs, suggesting antigen-driven growth. Tregs expanded with activated donor B cells seemed most donor-specific.

Per germline, CDR1 KGHSH and CDR2 LQKENI. V trimming: 6 bases; J trimming: 7 bases; junction bases outside the gene matches: 6. The CDR3 is 14 amino acids. TCRdb's copy holds only in-frame clones and misses some; the assay was immunoSEQ multiplex PCR. The sample totals about 5,300 clones. Material: CD4+ T cells from blood (PBMCs), obtained about 15 months after the transplant. The rearrangement links TRBV18 to TRBJ2-5; 12 positions match TRBD1. This clonotype was sampled from a human patient who received a combined kidney and bone marrow transplant. Some T cells may be provided by the graft donor. The covered CDR3 bases are TGTGCCAGCTCCCCCGGGACAGGGGGCGCGACC. Protein: CASSPGTGGAT. The whole CDR3 reads CASSPGTGGATQYF.